This T cell receptor beta chain was sequenced for a study of shared clonotypes between healthy human individuals. Amplification in unsorted PBMC replicate PCRs started from about 320 ng DNA, which equals about 28,000 T cell genomes. PBMC DNA, left unsorted, was sequenced on ten immunoSEQ deep assay plates. In the study's own analysis: Quality scores were absent from the junction-only immunoSEQ sequences, so filtering differed. The repertoire was sequenced with immunoSEQ multiplex PCR; TCRdb's copy has only in-frame clones and lacks some. From that table come the V and J calls and clone size; the DNA was used to work out D and trimming. The sample includes fewer than 700,000 clones, roughly 79% of them seen just once. The germline gives CDR1 MNHEY, CDR2 SMNVEV (reference sequence). The J segment lost 4 bases and the V segment lost 6 bases, leaving 5 bases of the junction unmatched. This CDR3 comprises 13 residues.

Sequencing was done on a sample of PBMCs. The TCR originated in a woman in her 40s in good health. Some clones in this sample may be carry-over from other donors' samples. This rearrangement joins TRBV27 to TRBJ2-5; TRBD2 aligns across 7 bases. CDR3 protein: CASRGGWLETQYF. DNA of the CDR3: TGTGCCAGCAGGGGAGGGTGGTTAGAGACCCAGTACTTC.